The 32 T cell receptor beta chains below come from one sample, sequenced in a study of T cells in Graves' hyperthyroidism and ophthalmopathy. Amplification of TCR beta CDR3 regions used RNA as the template. During a first-round RT-PCR of the TCR CDR3, the HTBI primer set was used. TCRdb processed the multiplex PCR reads anew with MiXCR; each CDR3 protein has one entry. This repertoire shows 500,000 to 750,000 distinct CDR3 sequences, 12% to 15% found once; its top ten account for around 7%. Sequences were obtained from blood. The receptors were sampled from a woman aged 18 to 35 with Graves' ophthalmopathy.

In its sample, this clonotype was seen many times. The DNA of the CDR3 is TGTGCCAGCAGTCCAACCGGGACTAGACCCTACAATGAGCAGTTCTTC. This gives the protein CASSPTGTRPYNEQFF. V is TRBV28 and J is TRBJ2-1; 8 positions agree with TRBD2. Looked up from germline, CDR1 is MDHEN and CDR2 is SYDVKM. Losses at the gene ends were 5 bases for V and 2 bases for J; bases not matched to a gene: 8. The CDR3 sequence is 16 residues long.

Only a few counts were recorded for this clonotype. The CDR3 does not end in the conserved phenylalanine or tryptophan, so this is likely a read error. The genes are TRBV20-1 and TRBJ2-7, with D possibly matching TRBD1 (6 bases). The germline CDR1 and CDR2 sequences are DFQATT and SNEGSKA (reference sequence). The CDR3 consists of 17 residues. The V gene lost 3 bases and the J gene lost 4 bases, with 25 bases spanning the gap. The CDR3 bases are TGCAGTGCTAGTAATGATGACGGGACACCACTCAATTACGAGCAGTACCTC. Its translation: CSASNDDGTPLNYEQYL.

At least ten counts were recorded for this clonotype. V gene TRBV27 combines with J gene TRBJ1-2; D may be TRBD1 (5 bases). Between the trimmed V and J ends, which lost 3 bases and 2 bases, there was a span of 13 bases. The CDR3 length is 15 residues. Germline CDR1 is MNHEY and CDR2 is SMNVEV (reference sequence). Here the CDR3 DNA reads TGTGCCAGCAGTTTCGACCAGACAGAAAACTATGGCTACACCTTC. It encodes CASSFDQTENYGYTF.

This clonotype was seen ten or more times. The chain recombines TRBV6-5 with TRBJ2-1; D may be TRBD2 (6 bases). The CDR3 loop spans 16 amino acids. Germline V gene sequence: CDR1 MNHEY, CDR2 SVGAGI. Between the trimmed V and J ends, which lost 0 bases and 4 bases, there was a span of 13 bases. CDR3 DNA sequence: TGTGCCAGCAGTTACTCGAGAGGAGGGTGGTACAATGAGCAGTTCTTC. Residues: CASSYSRGGWYNEQFF.

The chain combines TRBV5-6 with TRBJ1-5; no definite D call. V was clipped by 4 bases and J by 9 bases, with 14 bases between them. This CDR3 has 13 amino acids. CDR1 is SGHDT and CDR2 is YYEEEE in the germline V gene. CDR3 DNA: TGTGCCAGCAGCCTAGGGCCAAACTGGCCCCAGCATTTT. This encodes CASSLGPNWPQHF. The whole variable domain, filled in from reference TRBV5-6 and TRBJ1-5, reads DAGVTQSPTHLIKTRGQQVTLRCSPKSGHDTVSWYQQALGQGPQFIFQYYEEEERQRGNFPDRFSGHQFPNYSSELNVNALLLGDSALYLCASSLGPNWPQHFGDGTRLSIL.

This clonotype showed up many times. The chain recombines TRBV7-6 with TRBJ2-7, with D possibly TRBD1 on 5 matching bases. Trimming cost V 1 base and J 5 bases, with 18 bases left between them. The CDR3 runs to 16 residues. The germline V gene encodes CDR1 SGHVS and CDR2 FNYEAQ. CDR3 DNA sequence: TGTGCCAGCAGCTTAGGTGTAGCAGGGTTACGAGACGAGCAGTACTTC. The encoded protein is CASSLGVAGLRDEQYF.

This clonotype appeared many times. Here the CDR3 DNA reads TGTGCCAGCAGTTACACGACCCCAGGGGGTAGCAATCAGCCCCAGCATTTT. It yields the protein CASSYTTPGGSNQPQHF. V usage is TRBV6-5 and J usage is TRBJ1-5; the match to TRBD1 covers 7 bases. The length of the CDR3 is 17 residues. With V trimmed by 2 bases and J by 0 bases, 7 bases remained unmatched. CDR1 and CDR2 (germline): MNHEY, SVGAGI.

This clonotype appeared many times. The V gene is TRBV20-1, the J gene TRBJ2-2; the D gene is possibly TRBD2 (6 bases). V lost 3 bases to trimming and J lost 1 base, with 9 bases between them. The germline CDR1 and CDR2 sequences are DFQATT and SNEGSKA (reference sequence). The CDR3 is made up of 14 amino acids. The CDR3 DNA reads as TGCAGTGCTAGGGGGGGAGGGAACACCGGGGAGCTGTTTTTT. This codes for CSARGGGNTGELFF.

The V and J genes are TRBV15 and TRBJ2-1, with 13 positions matching TRBD2. V lost 5 bases to trimming and J lost 0 bases; unmatched junction nucleotides: 16. CDR1 and CDR2 from the germline V gene are LNHNV and YYDKDF (reference sequence). The CDR3 spans 21 residues. The CDR3 here is CATSRTSGRVLSLSSYNEQFF. CDR3 DNA sequence: TGTGCCACCAGCCGCACTAGCGGGAGGGTCCTTTCCCTAAGCTCCTACAATGAGCAGTTCTTC.

As regards this clonotype: Possible read error: a much larger clone is one base away. This chain uses TRBV18 with TRBJ2-7; D not certain. The CDR3 is made up of 12 amino acids. Germline loops: CDR1 KGHSH, CDR2 LQKENI. V lost 5 bases, J lost 5 bases, and 10 bases lay in between. CDR3 DNA: TGTGCCAGCTCAACGAACCGGGACGAGCAGTACTTC. It is translated as CASSTNRDEQYF. Full variable domain (missing parts from reference TRBV18 and TRBJ2-7): NAGVMQNPRHLVRRRGQEARLRCSPMKGHSHVYWYRQLPEEGLKFMVYLQKENIIDESGMPKERFSAEFPKEGPSILRIQQVVRGDSAAYFCASSTNRDEQYFGPGTRLTVT.

The sample holds many counts of this clonotype. This chain joins TRBV5-6 and TRBJ2-7; a weak D match, TRBD2 (5 bases). The V and J ends lost 0 bases and 4 bases respectively, with 11 bases between them. The CDR3 length is 14 residues. CDR1 SGHDT and CDR2 YYEEEE come from the germline V gene. CDR3 amino acids: CASSLERRLYEQYF. For the CDR3, the DNA is TGTGCCAGCAGCTTGGAGCGGCGTCTGTACGAGCAGTACTTC.

The sample holds many counts of this clonotype. The chain joins TRBV7-2 to TRBJ1-5, with 10 bases aligning to TRBD1. CDR3 size: 16 residues. Trimming cost V 5 bases and J 1 base; bases outside gene matches: 5. In germline, CDR1 is SGHTA, CDR2 FQGNSA. The CDR3, as DNA: TGTGCCAGCAGCCCCCGACAGGGGGCGAGCAATCAGCCCCAGCATTTT. It translates to CASSPRQGASNQPQHF.

This clonotype has only a few counts. The chain has TRBV12-3 or TRBV12-4 and TRBJ2-1; unclear D gene. This CDR3 spans 13 amino acids. V dropped 5 bases and J dropped 2 bases, with 7 bases sitting between them. In DNA form, the CDR3 reads TGTGCCAGCAGTGAACGAGCCTACAATGAGCAGTTCTTC. Translating gives CASSERAYNEQFF.

This clonotype was counted only a few times. The chain uses TRBV13 and TRBJ2-1; 7 bases align to TRBD2. Germline V gene lookup returns CDR1 PRHDT and CDR2 FYEKMQ (reference sequence). The CDR3 contains 15 residues. The V and J ends lost 4 bases and 3 bases, in that order; junction bases with no gene match: 6. CDR3 DNA: TGTGCCAGCAGCTCCGTGCTAGCGGACTACAATGAGCAGTTCTTC. Amino acids: CASSSVLADYNEQFF.

The sample holds many counts of this clonotype. V and J are TRBV6-5 and TRBJ1-1, with D tentatively TRBD1 (6 bases). V was trimmed by 8 bases and J by 0 bases, leaving 19 bases between them. The CDR3 consists of 16 residues. Germline CDR1 and CDR2: MNHEY and SVGAGI. Here the CDR3 DNA reads TGTGCCAGCCGGACGACAGGCTGGGATTTGAACACTGAAGCTTTCTTT. Translated, it gives CASRTTGWDLNTEAFF.

This clonotype showed up many times. This chain links TRBV28 with TRBJ2-7; TRBD1 aligns across 10 bases. CDR3 length: 16 residues. Trimming cost V 2 bases and J 2 bases; bases outside gene matches: 6. Germline CDR1 reads MDHEN; CDR2 reads SYDVKM. Written as DNA, the CDR3 is TGTGCCAGCAGTTTACCCTACGGACAGGGGGCCTACGAGCAGTACTTC. Translation: CASSLPYGQGAYEQYF.

The chain joins TRBV4-2 to TRBJ2-7; 8 bases are shared with TRBD2. The CDR3 contains 18 residues. Germline-derived CDR1 and CDR2 are LGHNA and YNFKEQ. J lost 4 bases, V lost 2 bases, and 16 bases had no gene match. The CDR3 spells CASSQQEGLLGLAYEQYF. DNA for the CDR3: TGTGCCAGCAGCCAACAGGAGGGGCTCTTAGGACTAGCATACGAGCAGTACTTC.

This clonotype was counted many times. The chain recombines TRBV12-3 or TRBV12-4 with TRBJ1-2; 11 nucleotides align to TRBD1. There are 14 residues in the CDR3. The V segment lost 5 bases and the J segment 5 bases; nucleotides outside the gene matches: 4. DNA of the CDR3: TGTGCCAGCAGTGACCGGGACAGGGGGTATGGCTACACCTTC. This sequence encodes CASSDRDRGYGYTF.

Many counts were recorded for this clonotype. The rearrangement uses TRBV20-1 and TRBJ1-1, with 8 bases lining up with TRBD1. Germline V CDR1 and CDR2: DFQATT, SNEGSKA (reference sequence). This CDR3 spans 16 amino acids. Germline trimming cut 0 bases from V and 0 bases from J; bases unmatched to any gene: 6. CDR3 coding DNA: TGCAGTGCTAGAGATCGACAGGGGCATTTGAACACTGAAGCTTTCTTT. Translated: CSARDRQGHLNTEAFF.

The table lists this clonotype with many counts. CDR3 protein: CASSFGQGSGRGSNQPQHF. The CDR3 region has the DNA TGTGCCAGCAGTTTTGGACAGGGGTCGGGTCGTGGGAGCAATCAGCCCCAGCATTTT. The chain joins TRBV12-3 or TRBV12-4 to TRBJ1-5; 9 bases agree with TRBD1. The V segment lost 3 bases and the J segment 1 base; nucleotides outside the gene matches: 13. The CDR3 runs to 19 residues.

This clonotype was observed a few times. The chain has TRBV3-1 and TRBJ2-5; 9 bases align to TRBD1. This CDR3 spans 16 amino acids. The ends lost 4 bases at V and 4 bases at J; junction bases unmatched: 10. The germline gives CDR1 LGHDT, CDR2 YNNKEL (reference sequence). CDR3 in DNA: TGTGCCAGCAGCCGCGCACCCGGGACAGGGAGAGAGACCCAGTACTTC. This translates into CASSRAPGTGRETQYF.

This clonotype was seen at least ten times. The chain recombines TRBV7-9 with TRBJ2-7; 7 bases match TRBD1. The CDR3 totals 17 residues. The germline CDR1 and CDR2 sequences are SEHNR and FQNEAQ (reference sequence). The V and J ends lost 3 bases and 2 bases, in that order; junction bases with no gene match: 13. The CDR3 DNA reads TGTGCCAGCAGCTTTAAGACAGGGCCCCCGACTCCCTACGAGCAGTACTTC. As protein: CASSFKTGPPTPYEQYF.

This clonotype was counted between two and nine times. V gene TRBV7-6 combines with J gene TRBJ2-2; TRBD2 matches at 7 bases. The germline V gene has CDR1 SGHVS and CDR2 FNYEAQ. The trim removed 1 base at V and 2 bases at J, leaving 16 bases unmatched. CDR3 length: 20 amino acids. The CDR3, as DNA: TGTGCCAGCAGCTTAGAATCTAGCGGTCCCTCTTACTTTAACACCGGGGAGCTGTTTTTT. It translates to CASSLESSGPSYFNTGELFF.

This clonotype was seen at least ten times. The CDR3 sequence: CATSDPGRGGTEAFF. The CDR3 nucleotides read TGTGCCACCAGTGATCCTGGACGAGGAGGCACTGAAGCTTTCTTT. This rearrangement joins TRBV24-1 to TRBJ1-1; D is ambiguous. The CDR3 spans 15 residues. V shed 3 bases and J shed 4 bases, with 14 bases lying between them. Germline-derived CDR1 and CDR2 are KGHDR and SFDVKD.

This clonotype was seen only a few times. The rearrangement joins TRBV18 to TRBJ1-5; D remains unclear. The germline gives CDR1 KGHSH, CDR2 LQKENI. This CDR3 has 13 amino acids. Between the trimmed V and J ends, which lost 7 bases and 3 bases, there was a span of 10 bases. This CDR3 reads CASCWAINQPQHF. DNA of the CDR3: TGTGCCAGCTGCTGGGCAATCAATCAGCCCCAGCATTTT.

This clonotype was counted many times. This chain connects TRBV6-1 to TRBJ1-4; the D is unclear. The CDR3 contains 13 residues. V was cut by 6 bases and J by 10 bases, with 15 bases left in between. CDR1 is MNHNS and CDR2 is SASEGT in the germline V gene. The CDR3 region is CASSLGEWVKLFF. The DNA for the CDR3 is TGTGCCAGCAGCCTTGGAGAATGGGTAAAACTGTTTTTT.

In its sample, this clonotype was seen many times. In DNA form, the CDR3 reads TGTGCCAGCAGCCAAGGGCTGGGGGTTACCTACGAGCAGTACTTC. Translating it yields CASSQGLGVTYEQYF. The V gene is TRBV3-1, the J gene TRBJ2-7; perhaps D is TRBD1 or TRBD2 (5 bases each). The CDR3 is made up of 15 amino acids. Trimming took off 1 base at V and 2 bases at J, with 12 bases between the two ends. Germline V CDR1 and CDR2: LGHDT, YNNKEL (reference sequence).

The sample holds many counts of this clonotype. The chain couples TRBV27 to TRBJ1-2, with a tentative D call TRBD1 (5 bases). From germline, CDR1 is MNHEY and CDR2 SMNVEV (reference sequence). The CDR3 covers 15 residues. V was cut by 3 bases and J by 7 bases, with 18 bases left in between. The CDR3 loop is CASSLGTPIYGGYTF. The CDR3 nucleotides are TGTGCCAGCAGTTTGGGGACGCCCATCTATGGTGGCTACACCTTC.

This clonotype was observed at least ten times. The V gene is TRBV28, the J gene TRBJ1-4, with 7 positions matching TRBD1. CDR1 and CDR2 from the germline V gene are MDHEN and SYDVKM. The V and J ends lost 3 bases and 0 bases, in that order; junction bases with no gene match: 10. This CDR3 has 18 residues. The CDR3, as DNA: TGTGCCAGCAGTTTCCGGGGACAGCGGGGATCAACTAATGAAAAACTGTTTTTT. Protein sequence: CASSFRGQRGSTNEKLFF.

This clonotype has a handful of counts. The DNA of the CDR3 is TGTGCCAGCATGCCATCAGGGGGCGCAAGCTATGGCTACACCTTC. It specifies CASMPSGGASYGYTF. The chain has TRBV12-3 or TRBV12-4 and TRBJ1-2; TRBD1 agrees at 8 bases. J gave up 4 bases and V 7 bases, and 11 bases lay outside the gene matches. The CDR3 is made up of 15 amino acids.

Comment on this clonotype: Possible read error: a much larger clone is one base away. The DNA is omitted, as the CDR3 cannot be located on it reliably, and the CDR3 follows TCRdb's listing. This chain joins TRBV20-1 and TRBJ2-3; TRBD2 is taken as the D call from the table, unchecked against the DNA. Germline V gene data show CDR1 as DFQATT and CDR2 as SNEGSKA (reference sequence). The CDR3 extends over 15 residues, inclusive of both ends. The CDR3 loop reads CSARVGSGITDTRYF.

The CDR3 DNA sequence: TGCAGTGCTAGTTTAAAGTCTGGCCGCGGGGATACGCAGTATTTT. It specifies CSASLKSGRGDTQYF. The rearrangement links TRBV20-1 to TRBJ2-3; the D gene is possibly TRBD2 (5 bases). V shed 3 bases and J shed 6 bases, with 19 bases lying between them. The germline V gene encodes CDR1 DFQATT and CDR2 SNEGSKA (reference sequence). The CDR3 covers 15 residues.